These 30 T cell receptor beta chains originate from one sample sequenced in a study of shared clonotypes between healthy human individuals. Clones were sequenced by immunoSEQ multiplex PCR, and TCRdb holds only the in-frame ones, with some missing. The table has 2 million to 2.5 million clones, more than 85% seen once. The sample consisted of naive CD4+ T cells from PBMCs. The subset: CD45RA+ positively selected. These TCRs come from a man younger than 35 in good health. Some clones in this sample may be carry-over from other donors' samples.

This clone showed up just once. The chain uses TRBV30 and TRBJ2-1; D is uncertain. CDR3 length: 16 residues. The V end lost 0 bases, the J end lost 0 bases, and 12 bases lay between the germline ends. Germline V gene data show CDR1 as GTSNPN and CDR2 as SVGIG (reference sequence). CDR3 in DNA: TGTGCCTGGAGTGTACAGCGTACGAGCTCCTACAATGAGCAGTTCTTC. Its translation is CAWSVQRTSSYNEQFF.

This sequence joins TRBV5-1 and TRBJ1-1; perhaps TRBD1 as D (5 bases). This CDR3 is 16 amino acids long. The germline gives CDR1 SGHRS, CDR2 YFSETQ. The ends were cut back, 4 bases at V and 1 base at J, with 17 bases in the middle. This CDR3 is CASSSRGLRENTEAFF. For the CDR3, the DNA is TGCGCCAGCAGCAGCCGGGGCCTTCGAGAGAACACTGAAGCTTTCTTT. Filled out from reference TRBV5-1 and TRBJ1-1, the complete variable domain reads KAGVTQTPRYLIKTRGQQVTLSCSPISGHRSVSWYQQTPGQGLQFLFEYFSETQRNKGNFPGRFSGRQFSNSRSEMNVSTLELGDSALYLCASSSRGLRENTEAFFGQGTRLTVV.

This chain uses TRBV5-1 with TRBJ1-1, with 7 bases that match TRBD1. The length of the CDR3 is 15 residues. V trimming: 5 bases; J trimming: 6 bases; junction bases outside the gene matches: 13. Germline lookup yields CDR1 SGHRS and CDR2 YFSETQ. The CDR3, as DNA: TGCGCCAGCAGTTACCGGGACAGTACGGGTCCTGAAGCTTTCTTT. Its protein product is CASSYRDSTGPEAFF.

The CDR3: CSVEVKRGQTSGRFAGELFF. The DNA for the CDR3 is TGCAGCGTTGAAGTAAAAAGGGGGCAGACTAGCGGGAGATTCGCCGGGGAGCTGTTTTTT. The V gene is TRBV29-1, the J gene TRBJ2-2; 12 nucleotides align to TRBD2. After removal of 1 base from V and 6 bases from J, the junction contained 18 bases not matched to a gene. This CDR3 comprises 20 residues. In germline, CDR1 is SQVTM, CDR2 ANQGSEA.

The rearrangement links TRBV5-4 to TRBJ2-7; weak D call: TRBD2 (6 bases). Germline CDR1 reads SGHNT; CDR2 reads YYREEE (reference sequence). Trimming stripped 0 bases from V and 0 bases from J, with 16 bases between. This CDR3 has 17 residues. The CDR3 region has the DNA TGTGCCAGCAGCTTGGTATTCGGCGGGAAGAGCTCCTACGAGCAGTACTTC. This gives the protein CASSLVFGGKSSYEQYF.

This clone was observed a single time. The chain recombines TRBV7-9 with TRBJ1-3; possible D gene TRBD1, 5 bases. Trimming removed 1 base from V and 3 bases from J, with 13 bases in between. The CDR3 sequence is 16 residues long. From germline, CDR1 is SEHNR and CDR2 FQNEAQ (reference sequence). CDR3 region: CASSLEAGFFGNTIYF. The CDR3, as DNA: TGTGCCAGCAGCTTAGAGGCAGGGTTCTTTGGAAACACCATATATTTT.

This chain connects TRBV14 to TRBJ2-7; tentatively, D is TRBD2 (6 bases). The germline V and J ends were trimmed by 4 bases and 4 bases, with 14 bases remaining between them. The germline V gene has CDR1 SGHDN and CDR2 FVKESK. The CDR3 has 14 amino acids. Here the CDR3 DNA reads TGTGCCAGCAGCCCCAGGGAGGAGGTGTACGAGCAGTACTTC. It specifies CASSPREEVYEQYF.

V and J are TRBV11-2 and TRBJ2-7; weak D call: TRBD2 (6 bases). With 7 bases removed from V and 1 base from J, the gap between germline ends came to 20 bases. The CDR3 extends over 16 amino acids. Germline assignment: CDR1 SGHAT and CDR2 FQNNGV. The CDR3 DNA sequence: TGTGCCAGCACCGTATCTTGGGGGGAGGCTTCCTACGAGCAGTACTTC. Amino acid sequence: CASTVSWGEASYEQYF.

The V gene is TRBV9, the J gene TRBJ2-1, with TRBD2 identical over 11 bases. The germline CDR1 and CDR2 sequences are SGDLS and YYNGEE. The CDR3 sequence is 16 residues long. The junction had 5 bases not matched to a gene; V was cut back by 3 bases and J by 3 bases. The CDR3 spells CASSAGLAAFYNEQFF. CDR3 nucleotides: TGTGCCAGCAGCGCGGGACTAGCGGCCTTCTACAATGAGCAGTTCTTC.

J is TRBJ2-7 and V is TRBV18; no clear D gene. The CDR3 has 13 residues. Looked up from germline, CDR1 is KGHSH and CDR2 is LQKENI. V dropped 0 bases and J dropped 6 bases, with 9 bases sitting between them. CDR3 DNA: TGTGCCAGCTCACCACCTCTAACAGCCGAGCAGTACTTC. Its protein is CASSPPLTAEQYF. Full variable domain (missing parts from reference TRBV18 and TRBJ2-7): NAGVMQNPRHLVRRRGQEARLRCSPMKGHSHVYWYRQLPEEGLKFMVYLQKENIIDESGMPKERFSAEFPKEGPSILRIQQVVRGDSAAYFCASSPPLTAEQYFGPGTRLTVT.

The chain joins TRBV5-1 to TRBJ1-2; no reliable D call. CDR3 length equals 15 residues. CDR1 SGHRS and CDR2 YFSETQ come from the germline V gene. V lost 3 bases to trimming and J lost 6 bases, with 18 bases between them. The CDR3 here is CASSSPGPAGNGYTF. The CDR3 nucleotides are TGCGCCAGCAGCTCCCCGGGCCCGGCGGGGAATGGCTACACCTTC.

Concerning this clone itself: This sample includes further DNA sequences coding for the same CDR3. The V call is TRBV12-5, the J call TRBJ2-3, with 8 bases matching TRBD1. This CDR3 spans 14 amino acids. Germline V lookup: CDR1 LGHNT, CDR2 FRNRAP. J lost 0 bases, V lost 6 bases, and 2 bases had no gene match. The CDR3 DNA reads TGTGCTAGTGGCCCAGGGGGCAGCACAGATACGCAGTATTTT. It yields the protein CASGPGGSTDTQYF.

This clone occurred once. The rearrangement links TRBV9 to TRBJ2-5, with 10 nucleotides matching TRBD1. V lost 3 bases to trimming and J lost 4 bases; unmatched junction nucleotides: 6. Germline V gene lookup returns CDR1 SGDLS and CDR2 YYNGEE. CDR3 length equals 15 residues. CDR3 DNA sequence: TGTGCCAGCAGCGGACGACAGGGGGCAGGAGAGACCCAGTACTTC. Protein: CASSGRQGAGETQYF.

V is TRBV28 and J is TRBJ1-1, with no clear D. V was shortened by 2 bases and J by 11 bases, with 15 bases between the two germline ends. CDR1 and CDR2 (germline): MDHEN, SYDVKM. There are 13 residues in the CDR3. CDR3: CASSLRTPSNAFF. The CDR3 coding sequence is TGTGCCAGCAGTTTACGCACACCCTCGAATGCTTTCTTT.

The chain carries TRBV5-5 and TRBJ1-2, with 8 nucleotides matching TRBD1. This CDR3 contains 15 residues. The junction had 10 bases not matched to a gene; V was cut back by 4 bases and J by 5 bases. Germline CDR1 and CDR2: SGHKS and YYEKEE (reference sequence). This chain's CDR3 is CASSPWQTGVYGYTF. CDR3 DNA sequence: TGTGCCAGCAGCCCGTGGCAGACAGGGGTATATGGCTACACCTTC.

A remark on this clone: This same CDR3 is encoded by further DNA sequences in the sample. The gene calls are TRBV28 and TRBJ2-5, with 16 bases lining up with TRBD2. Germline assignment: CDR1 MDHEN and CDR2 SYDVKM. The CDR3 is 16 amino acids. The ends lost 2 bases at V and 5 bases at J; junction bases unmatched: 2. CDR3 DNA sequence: TGTGCCAGCAGTTTAGGGACTAGCGGGAGGGGGGAGACCCAGTACTTC. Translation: CASSLGTSGRGETQYF.

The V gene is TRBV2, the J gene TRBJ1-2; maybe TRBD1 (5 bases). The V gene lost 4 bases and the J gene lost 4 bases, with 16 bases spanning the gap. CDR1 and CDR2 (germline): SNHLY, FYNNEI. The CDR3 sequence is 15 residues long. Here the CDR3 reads CASSASRTRAYGYTF. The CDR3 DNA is TGTGCCAGCAGTGCCTCAAGGACACGGGCCTATGGCTACACCTTC.

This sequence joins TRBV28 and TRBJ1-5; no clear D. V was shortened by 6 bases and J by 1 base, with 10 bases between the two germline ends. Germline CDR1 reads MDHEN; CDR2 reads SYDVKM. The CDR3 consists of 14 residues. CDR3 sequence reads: CASSQAGSNQPQHF. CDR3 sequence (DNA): TGTGCCAGCAGCCAAGCCGGGAGCAATCAGCCCCAGCATTTT. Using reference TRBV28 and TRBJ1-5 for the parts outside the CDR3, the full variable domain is DVKVTQSSRYLVKRTGEKVFLECVQDMDHENMFWYRQDPGLGLRLIYFSYDVKMKEKGDIPEGYSVSREKKERFSLILESASTNQTSMYLCASSQAGSNQPQHFGDGTRLSIL.

The CDR3 sequence: CASSLYNPNTGELFF. The CDR3 coding sequence is TGTGCCAGCAGCTTATACAACCCGAACACCGGGGAGCTGTTTTTT. The chain employs TRBV7-2 and TRBJ2-2; D gene uncertain. Looked up from germline, CDR1 is SGHTA and CDR2 is FQGNSA. The CDR3 runs 15 residues. V dropped 2 bases and J dropped 0 bases, with 7 bases sitting between them.

The CDR3 sequence is CASSISGQGSYGYTF. The CDR3 coding sequence is TGTGCCAGTAGTATATCGGGACAGGGGAGCTATGGCTACACCTTC. The V gene is TRBV19, the J gene TRBJ1-2, with 10 bases aligning to TRBD1. CDR3 length: 15 amino acids. The V segment lost 2 bases and the J segment 4 bases; nucleotides outside the gene matches: 4. Germline CDR1 and CDR2: LNHDA and SQIVND (reference sequence).

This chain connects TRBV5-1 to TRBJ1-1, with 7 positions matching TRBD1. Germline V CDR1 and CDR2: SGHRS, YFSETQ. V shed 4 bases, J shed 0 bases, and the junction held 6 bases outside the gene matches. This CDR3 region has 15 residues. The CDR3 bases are TGCGCCAGCAGCCCGGGACAGCCTATGAACACTGAAGCTTTCTTT. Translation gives CASSPGQPMNTEAFF.

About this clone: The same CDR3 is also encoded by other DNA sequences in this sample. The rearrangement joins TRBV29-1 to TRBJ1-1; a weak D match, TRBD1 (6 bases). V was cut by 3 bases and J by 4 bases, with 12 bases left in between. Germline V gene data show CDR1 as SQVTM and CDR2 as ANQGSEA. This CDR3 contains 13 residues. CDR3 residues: CSVEGGGGTEAFF. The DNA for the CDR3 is TGCAGCGTTGAGGGGGGCGGTGGCACTGAAGCTTTCTTT.

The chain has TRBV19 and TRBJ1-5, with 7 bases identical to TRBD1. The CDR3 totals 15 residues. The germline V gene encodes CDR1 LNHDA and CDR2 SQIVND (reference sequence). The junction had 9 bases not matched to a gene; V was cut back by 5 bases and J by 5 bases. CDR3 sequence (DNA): TGTGCCAGTAGTCGACAGGGTTTGAACGATCAGCCCCAGCATTTT. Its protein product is CASSRQGLNDQPQHF.

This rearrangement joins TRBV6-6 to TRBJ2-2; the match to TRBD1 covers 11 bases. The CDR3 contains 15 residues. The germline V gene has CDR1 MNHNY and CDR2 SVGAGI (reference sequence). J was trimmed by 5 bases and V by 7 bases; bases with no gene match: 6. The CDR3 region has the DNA TGTGCCAGCACTTCCGGGACAGGGGGGACCGGGGAGCTGTTTTTT. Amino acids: CASTSGTGGTGELFF.

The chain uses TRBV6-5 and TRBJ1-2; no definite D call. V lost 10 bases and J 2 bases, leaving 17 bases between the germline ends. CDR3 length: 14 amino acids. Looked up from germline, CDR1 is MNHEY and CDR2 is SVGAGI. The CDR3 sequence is CATSNSGGNYGYTF. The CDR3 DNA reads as TGTGCCACTTCGAATAGTGGAGGCAACTATGGCTACACCTTC.

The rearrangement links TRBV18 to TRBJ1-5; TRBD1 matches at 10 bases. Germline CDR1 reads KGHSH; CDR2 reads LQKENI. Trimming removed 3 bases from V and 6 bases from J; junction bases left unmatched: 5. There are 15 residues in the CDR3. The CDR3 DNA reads TGTGCCAGCTCACCCGGACAGGGGGGAACTCAGCCCCAGCATTTT. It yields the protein CASSPGQGGTQPQHF.

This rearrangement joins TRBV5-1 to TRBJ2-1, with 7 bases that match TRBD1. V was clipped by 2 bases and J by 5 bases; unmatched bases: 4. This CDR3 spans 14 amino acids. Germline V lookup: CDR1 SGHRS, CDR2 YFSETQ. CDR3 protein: CASSFPDRNNEQFF. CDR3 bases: TGCGCCAGCAGCTTCCCGGACAGGAACAATGAGCAGTTCTTC.

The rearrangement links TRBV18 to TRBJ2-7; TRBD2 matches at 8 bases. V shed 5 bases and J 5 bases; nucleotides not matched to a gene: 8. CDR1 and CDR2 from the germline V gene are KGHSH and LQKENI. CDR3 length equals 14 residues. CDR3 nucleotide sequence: TGTGCCAGCTCATATAGCGGGAAGGATGACGAGCAGTACTTC. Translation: CASSYSGKDDEQYF.

The CDR3 is CASSFVSSTGLRGNTIYF. The CDR3 coding sequence is TGTGCCAGCAGTTTCGTAAGCTCGACAGGGCTACGTGGAAACACCATATATTTT. The J gene is TRBJ1-3, the V gene TRBV28; 7 bases are a match to TRBD1. Germline trimming cut 3 bases from V and 3 bases from J; bases unmatched to any gene: 14. This CDR3 has 18 residues. Germline values: CDR1 MDHEN, CDR2 SYDVKM.

The DNA for the CDR3 is TGTGCCAGAAGAACAAGAATAGATCAGAATTCCTCCTACGAGCAGTACTTC. It is translated as CARRTRIDQNSSYEQYF. V gene TRBV5-3 combines with J gene TRBJ2-7; D not certain. TRBV5-3 belongs to the ORF category, with a function that is uncertain. This CDR3 contains 17 residues. V was trimmed by 5 bases and J by 0 bases, leaving 21 bases between them.